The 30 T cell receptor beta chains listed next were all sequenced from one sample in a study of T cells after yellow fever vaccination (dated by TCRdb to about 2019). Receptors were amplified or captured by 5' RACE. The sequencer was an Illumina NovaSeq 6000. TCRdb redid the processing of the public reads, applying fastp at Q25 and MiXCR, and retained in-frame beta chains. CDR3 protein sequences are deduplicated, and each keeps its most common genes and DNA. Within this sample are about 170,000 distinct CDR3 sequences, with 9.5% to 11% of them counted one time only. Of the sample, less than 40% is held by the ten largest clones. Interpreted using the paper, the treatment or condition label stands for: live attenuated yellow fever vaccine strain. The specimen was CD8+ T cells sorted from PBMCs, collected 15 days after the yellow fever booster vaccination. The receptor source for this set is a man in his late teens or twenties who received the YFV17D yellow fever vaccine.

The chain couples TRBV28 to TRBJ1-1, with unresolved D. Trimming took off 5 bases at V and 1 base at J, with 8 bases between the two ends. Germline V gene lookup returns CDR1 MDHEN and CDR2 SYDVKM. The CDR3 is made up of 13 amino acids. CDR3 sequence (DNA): TGTGCCAGCAGTCCAGCCTCGAACACTGAAGCTTTCTTT. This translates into CASSPASNTEAFF.

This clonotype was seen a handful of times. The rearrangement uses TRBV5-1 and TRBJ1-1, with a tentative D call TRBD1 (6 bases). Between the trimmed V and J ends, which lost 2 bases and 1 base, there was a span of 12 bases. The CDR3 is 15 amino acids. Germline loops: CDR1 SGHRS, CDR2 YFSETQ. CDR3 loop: CASSFQGWENTEAFF. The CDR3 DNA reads TGCGCCAGCAGCTTCCAGGGGTGGGAGAACACTGAAGCTTTCTTT.

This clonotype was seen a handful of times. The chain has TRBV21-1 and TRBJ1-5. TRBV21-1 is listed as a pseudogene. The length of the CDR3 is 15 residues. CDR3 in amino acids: CASSGGGLVGQPQHF. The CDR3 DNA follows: TGTGCCAGCAGCGGCGGAGGCCTCGTGGGTCAGCCCCAGCATTTT.

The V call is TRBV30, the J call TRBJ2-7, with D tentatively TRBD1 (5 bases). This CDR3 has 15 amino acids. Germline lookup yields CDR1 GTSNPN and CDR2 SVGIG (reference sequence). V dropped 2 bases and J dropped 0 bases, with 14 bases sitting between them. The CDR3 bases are TGTGCCTGGAGTTCAACGACAGAGCTCTCCTACGAGCAGTACTTC. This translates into CAWSSTTELSYEQYF.

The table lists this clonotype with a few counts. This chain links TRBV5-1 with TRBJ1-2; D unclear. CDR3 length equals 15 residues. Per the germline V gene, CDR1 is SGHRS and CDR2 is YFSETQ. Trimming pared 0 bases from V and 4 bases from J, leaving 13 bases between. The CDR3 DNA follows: TGCGCCAGCAGCTTGGTTTCGGAAAGCAGCTATGGCTACACCTTC. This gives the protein CASSLVSESSYGYTF.

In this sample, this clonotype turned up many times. CDR3 nucleotide sequence: TGCGCCAGCAGCCACCTCAACGAAGCGGGGGGAGTAGAGACCCAGTACTTC. Translated, it gives CASSHLNEAGGVETQYF. The chain couples TRBV4-3 to TRBJ2-5; TRBD2 matches 9 bases. With V trimmed by 3 bases and J by 4 bases, 12 bases remained unmatched. The CDR3 consists of 17 residues. Germline CDR1 is LGHNA and CDR2 is YSLEER.

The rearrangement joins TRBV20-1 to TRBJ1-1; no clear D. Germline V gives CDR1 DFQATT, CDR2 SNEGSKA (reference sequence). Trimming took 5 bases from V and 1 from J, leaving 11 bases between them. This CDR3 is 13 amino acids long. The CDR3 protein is CSALGLGNTEAFF. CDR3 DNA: TGCAGTGCTCTTGGACTGGGGAACACTGAAGCTTTCTTT.

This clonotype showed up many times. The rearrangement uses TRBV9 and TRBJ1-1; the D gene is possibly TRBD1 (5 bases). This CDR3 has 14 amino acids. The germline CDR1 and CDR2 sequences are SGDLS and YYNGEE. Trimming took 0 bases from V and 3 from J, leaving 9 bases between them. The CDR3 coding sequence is TGTGCCAGCAGCGTAGGATGGGGGGACACTGAAGCTTTCTTT. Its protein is CASSVGWGDTEAFF.

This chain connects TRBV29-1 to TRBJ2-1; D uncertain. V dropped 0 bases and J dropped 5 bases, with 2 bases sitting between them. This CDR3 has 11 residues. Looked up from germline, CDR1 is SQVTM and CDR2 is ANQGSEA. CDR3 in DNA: TGCAGCGTTGAAGATAACAATGAGCAGTTCTTC. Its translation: CSVEDNNEQFF.

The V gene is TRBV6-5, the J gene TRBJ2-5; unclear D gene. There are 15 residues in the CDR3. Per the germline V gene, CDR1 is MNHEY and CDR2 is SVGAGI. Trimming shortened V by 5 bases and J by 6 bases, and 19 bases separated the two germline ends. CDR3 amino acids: CASSDPVGSKQTQYF. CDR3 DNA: TGTGCCAGCAGTGATCCCGTCGGTAGTAAGCAGACCCAGTACTTC.

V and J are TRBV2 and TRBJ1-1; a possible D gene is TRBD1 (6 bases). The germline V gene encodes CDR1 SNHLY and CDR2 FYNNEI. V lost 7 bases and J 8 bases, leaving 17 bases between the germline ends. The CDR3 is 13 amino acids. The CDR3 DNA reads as TGTGCCAGCAAGGGGGAAGACCTCAGGGAAGCTTTCTTT. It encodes CASKGEDLREAFF.

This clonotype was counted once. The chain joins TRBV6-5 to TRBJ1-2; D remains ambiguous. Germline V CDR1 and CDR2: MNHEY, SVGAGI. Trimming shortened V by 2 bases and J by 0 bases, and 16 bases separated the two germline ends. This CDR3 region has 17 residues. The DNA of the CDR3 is TGTGCCAGCAGTTACAGGTCAGGACTTCAACCTAACTATGGCTACACCTTC. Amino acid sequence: CASSYRSGLQPNYGYTF.

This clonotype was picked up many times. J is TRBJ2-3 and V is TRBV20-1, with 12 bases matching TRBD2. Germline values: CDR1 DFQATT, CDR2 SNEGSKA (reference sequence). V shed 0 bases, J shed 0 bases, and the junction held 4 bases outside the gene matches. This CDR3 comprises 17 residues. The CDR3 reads CSARELAGGISTDTQYF. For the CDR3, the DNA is TGCAGTGCTAGAGAACTAGCGGGGGGCATAAGCACAGATACGCAGTATTTT.

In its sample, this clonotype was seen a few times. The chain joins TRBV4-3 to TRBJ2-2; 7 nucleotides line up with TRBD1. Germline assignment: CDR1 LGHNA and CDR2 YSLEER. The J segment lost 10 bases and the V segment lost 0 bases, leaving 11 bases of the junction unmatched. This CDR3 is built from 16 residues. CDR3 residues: CASSQEKGGYYQELFF. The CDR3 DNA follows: TGCGCCAGCAGCCAAGAGAAAGGGGGCTACTACCAGGAGCTGTTTTTT.

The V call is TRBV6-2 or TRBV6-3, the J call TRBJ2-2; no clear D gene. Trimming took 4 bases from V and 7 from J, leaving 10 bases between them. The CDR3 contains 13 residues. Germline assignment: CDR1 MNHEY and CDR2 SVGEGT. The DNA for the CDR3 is TGTGCCAGCAGTTTTCTTCTGCGCGGGGAGCTGTTTTTT. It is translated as CASSFLLRGELFF.

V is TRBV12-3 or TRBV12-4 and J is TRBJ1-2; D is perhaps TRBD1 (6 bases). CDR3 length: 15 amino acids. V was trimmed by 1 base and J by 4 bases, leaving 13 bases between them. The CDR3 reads CASSLDRGGTYGYTF. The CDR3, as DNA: TGTGCCAGCAGTTTAGACAGAGGGGGAACCTATGGCTACACCTTC.

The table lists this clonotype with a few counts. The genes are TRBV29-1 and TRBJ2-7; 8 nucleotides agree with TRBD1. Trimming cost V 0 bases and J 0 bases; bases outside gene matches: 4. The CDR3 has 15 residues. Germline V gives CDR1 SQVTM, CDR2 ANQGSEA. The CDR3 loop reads CSVEDPDRGSYEQYF. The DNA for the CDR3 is TGCAGCGTTGAAGACCCCGACAGGGGCTCCTACGAGCAGTACTTC.

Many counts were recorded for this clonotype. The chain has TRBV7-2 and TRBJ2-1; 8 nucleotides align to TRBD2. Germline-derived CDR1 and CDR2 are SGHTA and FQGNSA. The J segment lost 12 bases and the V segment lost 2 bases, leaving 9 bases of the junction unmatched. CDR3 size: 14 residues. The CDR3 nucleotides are TGTGCCAGCAGCTTACCTAGCGGGCGTTATTCGCAGTTCTTC. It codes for CASSLPSGRYSQFF.

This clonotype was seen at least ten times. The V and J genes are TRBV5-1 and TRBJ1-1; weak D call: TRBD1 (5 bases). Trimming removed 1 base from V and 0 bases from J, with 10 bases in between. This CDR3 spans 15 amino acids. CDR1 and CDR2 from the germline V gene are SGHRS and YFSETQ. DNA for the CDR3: TGCGCCAGCAGCTTGCCAGGGAGGATGAACACTGAAGCTTTCTTT. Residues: CASSLPGRMNTEAFF.

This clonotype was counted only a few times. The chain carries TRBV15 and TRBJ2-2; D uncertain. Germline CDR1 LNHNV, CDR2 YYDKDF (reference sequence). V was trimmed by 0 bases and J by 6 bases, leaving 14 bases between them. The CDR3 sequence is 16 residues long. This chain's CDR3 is CATSRDLSGLAGELFF. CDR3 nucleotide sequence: TGTGCCACCAGCAGAGATCTCTCGGGTTTGGCCGGGGAGCTGTTTTTT.

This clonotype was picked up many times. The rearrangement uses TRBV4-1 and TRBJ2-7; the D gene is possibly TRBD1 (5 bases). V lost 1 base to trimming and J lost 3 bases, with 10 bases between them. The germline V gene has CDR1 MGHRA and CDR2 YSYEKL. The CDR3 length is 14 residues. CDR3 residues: CASSQVIGDYEQYF. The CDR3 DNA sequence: TGCGCCAGCAGCCAAGTCATAGGGGACTACGAGCAGTACTTC.

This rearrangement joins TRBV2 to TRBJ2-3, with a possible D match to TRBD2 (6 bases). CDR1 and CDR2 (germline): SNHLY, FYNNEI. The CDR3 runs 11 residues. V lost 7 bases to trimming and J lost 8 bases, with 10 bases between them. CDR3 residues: CASMAGSTQYF. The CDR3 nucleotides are TGTGCCAGCATGGCGGGGAGTACGCAGTATTTT.

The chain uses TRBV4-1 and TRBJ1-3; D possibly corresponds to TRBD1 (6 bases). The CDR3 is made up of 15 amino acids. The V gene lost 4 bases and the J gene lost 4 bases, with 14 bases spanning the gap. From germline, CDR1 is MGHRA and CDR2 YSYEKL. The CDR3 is CASSPETGMGNTIYF. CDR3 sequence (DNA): TGCGCCAGCAGCCCAGAAACAGGGATGGGAAACACCATATATTTT.

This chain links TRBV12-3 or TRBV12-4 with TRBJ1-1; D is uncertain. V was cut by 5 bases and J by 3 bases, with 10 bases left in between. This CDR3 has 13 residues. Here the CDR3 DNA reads TGTGCCAGCAGTCCAAACGGGTACACTGAAGCTTTCTTT. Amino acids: CASSPNGYTEAFF.

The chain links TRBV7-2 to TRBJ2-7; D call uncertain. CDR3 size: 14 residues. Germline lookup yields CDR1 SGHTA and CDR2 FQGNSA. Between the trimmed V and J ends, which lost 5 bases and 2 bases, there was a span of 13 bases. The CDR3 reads CASSHPSYPYEQYF. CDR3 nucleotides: TGTGCCAGCAGCCACCCATCTTATCCCTACGAGCAGTACTTC.

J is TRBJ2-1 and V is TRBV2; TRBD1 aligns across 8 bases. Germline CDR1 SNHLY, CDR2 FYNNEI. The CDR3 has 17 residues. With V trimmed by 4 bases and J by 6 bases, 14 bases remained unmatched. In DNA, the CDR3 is TGTGCCAGCAGTGGGTCAATATTGGGACAGGAATCCAATGAGCAGTTCTTC. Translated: CASSGSILGQESNEQFF.

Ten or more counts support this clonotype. The CDR3 coding sequence is TGCAGCGTGGGACTAGCGGGGTCCCAAGAGACCCAGTACTTC. Translation gives CSVGLAGSQETQYF. The chain is built from TRBV29-1 and TRBJ2-5, with TRBD2 matching over 13 bases. CDR1 and CDR2 from the germline V gene are SQVTM and ANQGSEA. After removal of 6 bases from V and 1 base from J, the junction contained 2 bases not matched to a gene. The CDR3 length is 14 residues.

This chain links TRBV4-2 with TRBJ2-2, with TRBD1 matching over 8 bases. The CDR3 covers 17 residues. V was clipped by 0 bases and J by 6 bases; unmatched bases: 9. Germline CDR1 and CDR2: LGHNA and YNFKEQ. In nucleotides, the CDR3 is TGTGCCAGCAGCCAAGAGTGGTTCCAGGGGGCGGCCGGGGAGCTGTTTTTT. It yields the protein CASSQEWFQGAAGELFF.

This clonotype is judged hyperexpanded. The CDR3 sequence is CASSFWTPYEQYF. CDR3 nucleotide sequence: TGTGCCAGCAGTTTTTGGACACCCTACGAGCAGTACTTC. The chain is built from TRBV12-3 or TRBV12-4 and TRBJ2-7; D perhaps matches TRBD1 (5 bases). Between the trimmed V and J ends, which lost 3 bases and 2 bases, there was a span of 8 bases. The CDR3 runs 13 residues.

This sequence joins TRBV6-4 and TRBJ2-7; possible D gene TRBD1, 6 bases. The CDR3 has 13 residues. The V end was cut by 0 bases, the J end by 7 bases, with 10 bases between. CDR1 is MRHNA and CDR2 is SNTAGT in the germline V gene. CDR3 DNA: TGTGCCAGCAGTGACTCCGTAACAGGGGAGCAGTACTTC. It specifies CASSDSVTGEQYF.